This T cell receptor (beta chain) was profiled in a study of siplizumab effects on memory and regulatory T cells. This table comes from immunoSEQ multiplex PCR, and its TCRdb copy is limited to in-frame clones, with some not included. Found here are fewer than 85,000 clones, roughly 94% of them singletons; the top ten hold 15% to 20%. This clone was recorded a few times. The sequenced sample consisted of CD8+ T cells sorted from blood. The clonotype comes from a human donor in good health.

CDR3 in DNA: TGTGCCAGCAGCCTCAGCGGGACCCAGTTCTTC. Translated, it gives CASSLSGTQFF. V and J are TRBV6-1 and TRBJ2-1; 7 bases agree with TRBD2. This CDR3 region has 11 residues. With 6 bases clipped from V and 13 bases from J, the junction kept 6 bases outside the gene matches. Germline values: CDR1 MNHNS, CDR2 SASEGT.